A selection of T cell receptor beta chains follows, all from one sample in a study of T cell responses to AZD1222 COVID-19 vaccine. Profiled with immunoSEQ multiplex PCR; TCRdb holds only in-frame clones, not every one. The data hold 150,000 or so clones, with 85% to 95% observed a single time. The sequences come from peripheral blood, collected 28 days after the second AZD1222 dose. The source is an adult who received the AZD1222 COVID-19 vaccine. Both conserved end residues are part of each CDR3. The order of the fields is J gene, clone size, D gene, V gene, CDR3 DNA, CDR3 protein. A D gene is named only where the DNA matches it firmly. Size is omitted from some rows. Given values are once, few, many or a class for expanded clones.

J gene: TRBJ2-2; clone size: .; D gene: TRBD2; V gene: TRBV2; CDR3 DNA: TGTGCCAGCGGGGGACTAGTTCTCAGCGGGGAGCTGTTTTTT; CDR3 protein: CASGGLVLSGELFF
J gene: TRBJ2-2; clone size: once; D gene: .; V gene: TRBV30; CDR3 DNA: TGTGCCTGGAGTGCATCCGTCACCGGGGAGCTGTTTTTT; CDR3 protein: CAWSASVTGELFF
J gene: TRBJ1-1; clone size: .; D gene: .; V gene: TRBV30; CDR3 DNA: TGTGCCTGGAGGGCATTGAACACTGAAGCTTTCTTT; CDR3 protein: CAWRALNTEAFF
J gene: TRBJ2-7; clone size: few; D gene: TRBD1; V gene: TRBV20-1; CDR3 DNA: TGCAGTATGCGACAGGGGTACGAGCAGTACTTC; CDR3 protein: CSMRQGYEQYF
J gene: TRBJ1-1; clone size: .; D gene: TRBD1; V gene: TRBV6-1; CDR3 DNA: TGTGCCAGCAGTGAAGAGGAGTGGGGACAGGCCTACACTGAAGCTTTCTTT; CDR3 protein: CASSEEEWGQAYTEAFF
J gene: TRBJ1-1; clone size: .; D gene: .; V gene: TRBV12-3/TRBV12-4; CDR3 DNA: TGTGCCAGCAGTGTTGACAGACCCACTGAAGCTTTCTTT; CDR3 protein: CASSVDRPTEAFF
J gene: TRBJ1-2; clone size: .; D gene: .; V gene: TRBV12-3/TRBV12-4; CDR3 DNA: TGTGCCAGCAGTTTGGCAGCCTTCGGTGGCTACACCTTC; CDR3 protein: CASSLAAFGGYTF
J gene: TRBJ1-1; clone size: .; D gene: TRBD1; V gene: TRBV6-5; CDR3 DNA: TGTGCCAGCAGTTGGACAGACAGGGGTGAAGCTTTCTTT; CDR3 protein: CASSWTDRGEAFF
J gene: TRBJ2-3; clone size: .; D gene: .; V gene: TRBV27; CDR3 DNA: TGTGCCAGCAGTTTCGGCTCTCCAAGCACAGATACGCAGTATTTT; CDR3 protein: CASSFGSPSTDTQYF
J gene: TRBJ2-1; clone size: .; D gene: .; V gene: TRBV9; CDR3 DNA: TGTGCCAGCAGCGTAGCTCCAGGTCCCACCTACAATGAGCAGTTCTTC; CDR3 protein: CASSVAPGPTYNEQFF
J gene: TRBJ2-3; clone size: few; D gene: TRBD2; V gene: TRBV7-6; CDR3 DNA: TGTGCCAGCAGCGAGGGACTAGCGGGTCTCGAAGATACGCAGTATTTT; CDR3 protein: CASSEGLAGLEDTQYF
J gene: TRBJ2-2; clone size: .; D gene: .; V gene: TRBV28; CDR3 DNA: TGTGCCAGCAGTTTCCAGGACGGGAGCACCGGGGAGCTGTTTTTT; CDR3 protein: CASSFQDGSTGELFF
J gene: TRBJ1-2; clone size: few; D gene: .; V gene: TRBV5-1; CDR3 DNA: TGCGCCAGCAGTCCAGGTTTAGGAGCTGAGGGCTACACCTTC; CDR3 protein: CASSPGLGAEGYTF
J gene: TRBJ1-5; clone size: once; D gene: .; V gene: TRBV19; CDR3 DNA: TGTGCCAGTAGTATAAGGGTATGGGGCAATCAGCCCCAGCATTTT; CDR3 protein: CASSIRVWGNQPQHF
J gene: TRBJ1-2; clone size: once; D gene: .; V gene: TRBV5-6; CDR3 DNA: TGTGCCAGCAGCTTTAACAGGGCCGGCTACACCTTC; CDR3 protein: CASSFNRAGYTF
J gene: TRBJ2-7; clone size: .; D gene: .; V gene: TRBV5-1; CDR3 DNA: TGCGCCAGCAGCTATGAGGGGGAACCCTACGAGCAGTACTTC; CDR3 protein: CASSYEGEPYEQYF
J gene: TRBJ2-5; clone size: .; D gene: TRBD1; V gene: TRBV18; CDR3 DNA: TGTGCCAGCTCACCATACAGGGGGCTGGAGACCCAGTACTTC; CDR3 protein: CASSPYRGLETQYF
J gene: TRBJ1-2; clone size: .; D gene: TRBD1; V gene: TRBV7-2; CDR3 DNA: TGTGCCAGCAGCCCAACCGGGACAGGGATAAGAGGCTACACCTTC; CDR3 protein: CASSPTGTGIRGYTF
J gene: TRBJ1-2; clone size: .; D gene: .; V gene: TRBV5-5; CDR3 DNA: TGTGCCAGCAGCTTGGCAGGGAACTATGGCTACACCTTC; CDR3 protein: CASSLAGNYGYTF
J gene: TRBJ2-7; clone size: .; D gene: .; V gene: TRBV5-1; CDR3 DNA: TGCGCCAGTCAACCGGAGTCTTACAGCTACGAGCAGTACTTC; CDR3 protein: CASQPESYSYEQYF
J gene: TRBJ1-1; clone size: .; D gene: TRBD1; V gene: TRBV2; CDR3 DNA: TGTGCCAGCAGTCCGGGACAGGGATGGAGGAACACTGAAGCTTTCTTT; CDR3 protein: CASSPGQGWRNTEAFF
J gene: TRBJ1-2; clone size: once; D gene: .; V gene: TRBV29-1; CDR3 DNA: TGCAGCGTTGGAAGGTCAACCCCGAACGGCTATGGCTACACCTTC; CDR3 protein: CSVGRSTPNGYGYTF
J gene: TRBJ2-2; clone size: .; D gene: TRBD2; V gene: TRBV28; CDR3 DNA: TGTGCCAGCAGCATCCTAGCGGGAGTCCCCGGGGAGCTGTTTTTT; CDR3 protein: CASSILAGVPGELFF
J gene: TRBJ1-1; clone size: once; D gene: .; V gene: TRBV14; CDR3 DNA: TGTGCCAGCAGCCAAGAAGCATTCGGCAGGAACACTGAAGCTTTCTTT; CDR3 protein: CASSQEAFGRNTEAFF
J gene: TRBJ1-4; clone size: .; D gene: .; V gene: TRBV18; CDR3 DNA: TGTGCCAGCTCACCACAGGCAACTAATGAAAAACTGTTTTTT; CDR3 protein: CASSPQATNEKLFF
J gene: TRBJ1-4; clone size: .; D gene: .; V gene: TRBV3-1/TRBV3-2; CDR3 DNA: TGTGCCAGCAGCCACAGGGCGGGTGGTGAAAAACTGTTTTTT; CDR3 protein: CASSHRAGGEKLFF
J gene: TRBJ2-7; clone size: .; D gene: .; V gene: TRBV27; CDR3 DNA: TGTGCCAGCAGTACGATATATGCGAGTGAGCAGTACTTC; CDR3 protein: CASSTIYASEQYF
J gene: TRBJ2-3; clone size: .; D gene: .; V gene: TRBV5-1; CDR3 DNA: TGCGCCAGCAGCTTGGCCACCAGGTTTCGAACCACAGATACGCAGTATTTT; CDR3 protein: CASSLATRFRTTDTQYF
J gene: TRBJ2-3; clone size: .; D gene: TRBD1; V gene: TRBV7-8; CDR3 DNA: TGTGCCACCCTTCAGACAGGGGCTTTGACAGATACGCAGTATTTT; CDR3 protein: CATLQTGALTDTQYF
J gene: TRBJ1-5; clone size: .; D gene: .; V gene: TRBV7-7; CDR3 DNA: TGTGCCAGCAGCTTAGTATGGGGATGCAATCAGCCCCAGCATTTT; CDR3 protein: CASSLVWGCNQPQHF
J gene: TRBJ2-2; clone size: once; D gene: .; V gene: TRBV15; CDR3 DNA: TGTGCCACCAGCAGAGATGCGAGGGGTTATGCCGGGGAGCTGTTTTTT; CDR3 protein: CATSRDARGYAGELFF
J gene: TRBJ2-7; clone size: .; D gene: TRBD2; V gene: TRBV7-8; CDR3 DNA: TGTGCCAGCACCCCTATAGCGGGGGCCTACGAGCAGTACTTC; CDR3 protein: CASTPIAGAYEQYF
J gene: TRBJ2-1; clone size: .; D gene: TRBD2; V gene: TRBV19; CDR3 DNA: TGTGCCAGTAGTATAAAACTAGCGGGAGGGTACAATGAGCAGTTCTTC; CDR3 protein: CASSIKLAGGYNEQFF
J gene: TRBJ1-2; clone size: .; D gene: .; V gene: TRBV6-5; CDR3 DNA: TGTGCCAGCAGTTCCCCGGGGCGGGTTAACTATGGCTACACCTTC; CDR3 protein: CASSSPGRVNYGYTF
J gene: TRBJ2-2; clone size: .; D gene: TRBD1; V gene: TRBV5-4; CDR3 DNA: TGTGCCAGCAGCCCCGACAGGGGCGCGAACACCGGGGAGCTGTTTTTT; CDR3 protein: CASSPDRGANTGELFF
J gene: TRBJ2-5; clone size: once; D gene: TRBD2; V gene: TRBV11-2; CDR3 DNA: TGTGCCAGCAGCTTAAATCCTAGCGGGAGGGAGACCCAGTACTTC; CDR3 protein: CASSLNPSGRETQYF
J gene: TRBJ2-1; clone size: .; D gene: .; V gene: TRBV14; CDR3 DNA: TGTGCCAGCAGCTACCGGGCCCTAAGAAATGAGCAGTTCTTC; CDR3 protein: CASSYRALRNEQFF
J gene: TRBJ2-5; clone size: .; D gene: .; V gene: TRBV13; CDR3 DNA: TGTGCCAGCAGCGCCAGTGGGGCTAGCCCACAAGAGACCCAGTACTTC; CDR3 protein: CASSASGASPQETQYF
J gene: TRBJ2-1; clone size: .; D gene: TRBD2; V gene: TRBV5-1; CDR3 DNA: TGCGCCAGCAGCTTCGGGGGGTCCTCCTACAATGAGCAGTTCTTC; CDR3 protein: CASSFGGSSYNEQFF
J gene: TRBJ2-5; clone size: once; D gene: .; V gene: TRBV3-1/TRBV3-2; CDR3 DNA: TGTGCCAGCAGCCAATCGCGGGGCGGGGAGACCCAGTACTTC; CDR3 protein: CASSQSRGGETQYF
J gene: TRBJ1-1; clone size: .; D gene: .; V gene: TRBV7-9; CDR3 DNA: TGTGCCAGCAGACTTACCTTGAACACTGAAGCTTTCTTT; CDR3 protein: CASRLTLNTEAFF
J gene: TRBJ2-7; clone size: .; D gene: TRBD1; V gene: TRBV7-9; CDR3 DNA: TGTGCCAGCAGCCCGGACAGGGGCTCTGCGGGCTACGAGCAGTACTTC; CDR3 protein: CASSPDRGSAGYEQYF
J gene: TRBJ2-7; clone size: .; D gene: .; V gene: TRBV6-5; CDR3 DNA: TGTGCCAGCAGCCCGACGGTGTACTACGAGCAGTACTTC; CDR3 protein: CASSPTVYYEQYF
J gene: TRBJ2-5; clone size: .; D gene: .; V gene: TRBV24-1; CDR3 DNA: TGTGCCACCCTAGGTGCTAACCCCCAAGAGACCCAGTACTTC; CDR3 protein: CATLGANPQETQYF
J gene: TRBJ2-7; clone size: .; D gene: .; V gene: TRBV2; CDR3 DNA: TGTGCCAGCAGTCCGCGGGACTACGAGCAGTACTTC; CDR3 protein: CASSPRDYEQYF
J gene: TRBJ2-5; clone size: .; D gene: .; V gene: TRBV5-1; CDR3 DNA: TGCGCCAGCAGAAGGTCTCTGGAGACCCAGTACTTC; CDR3 protein: CASRRSLETQYF